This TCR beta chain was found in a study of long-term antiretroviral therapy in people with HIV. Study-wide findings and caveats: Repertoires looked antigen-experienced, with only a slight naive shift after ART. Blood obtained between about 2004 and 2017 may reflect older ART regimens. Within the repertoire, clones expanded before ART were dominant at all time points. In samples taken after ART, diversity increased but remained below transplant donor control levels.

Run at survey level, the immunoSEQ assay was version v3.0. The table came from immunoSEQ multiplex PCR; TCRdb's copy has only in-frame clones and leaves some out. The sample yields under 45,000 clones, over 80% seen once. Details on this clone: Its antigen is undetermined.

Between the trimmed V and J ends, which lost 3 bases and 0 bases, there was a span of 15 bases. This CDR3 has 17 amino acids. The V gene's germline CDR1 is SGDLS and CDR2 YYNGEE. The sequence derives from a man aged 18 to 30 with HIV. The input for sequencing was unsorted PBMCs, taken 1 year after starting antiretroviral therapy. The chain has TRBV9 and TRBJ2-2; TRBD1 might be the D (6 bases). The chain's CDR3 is CASSEGHRRANTGELFF. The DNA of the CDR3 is TGTGCCAGCAGCGAGGGACACCGTCGGGCGAACACCGGGGAGCTGTTTTTT.